One sample yielded the 10 T cell receptor beta chains listed below, sequenced in a study of T cells and Merkel cell carcinoma outcomes. Sequenced by immunoSEQ multiplex PCR; TCRdb stores in-frame clones only, minus some. The sample has some 19,000 clones; over 70% are singletons. The source material was tumor tissue from Merkel cell carcinoma. These receptor sequences come from a human donor with Merkel cell carcinoma.

This clone was counted once. V is TRBV5-6 and J is TRBJ2-2, with TRBD2 as a possible D gene (6 bases). The CDR3 extends over 14 amino acids. V was trimmed by 4 bases and J by 7 bases, leaving 14 bases between them. CDR1 SGHDT and CDR2 YYEEEE come from the germline V gene. The CDR3 bases are TGTGCCAGCAGCCCACTGGGGGGTGGCGGGGAGCTGTTTTTT. This sequence encodes CASSPLGGGGELFF.

The chain joins TRBV30 to TRBJ1-3; a weak D match, TRBD1 (6 bases). Trimming took 0 bases from V and 9 from J, leaving 9 bases between them. The CDR3 totals 12 residues. Germline V gene lookup returns CDR1 GTSNPN and CDR2 SVGIG (reference sequence). CDR3 in DNA: TGTGCCTGGAGTGTACAGGGACCCACCATATATTTT. Its protein is CAWSVQGPTIYF.

The chain recombines TRBV20-1 with TRBJ1-1, with D unclear. Germline assignment: CDR1 DFQATT and CDR2 SNEGSKA (reference sequence). The CDR3 has 9 amino acids. The V end lost 6 bases, the J end lost 10 bases, and 9 bases lay between the germline ends. CDR3 residues: CSAGYRAFF. The CDR3 bases are TGCAGTGCGGGGTATAGAGCTTTCTTT.

J is TRBJ1-3 and V is TRBV18; TRBD1 is a possible D gene (5 bases). Germline CDR1 KGHSH, CDR2 LQKENI. V gave up 2 bases and J gave up 0 bases, with 17 bases separating them. The CDR3 is made up of 18 amino acids. The CDR3 DNA sequence: TGTGCCAGCTCACCATTCTGGACACGGGCCTACTCTGGAAACACCATATATTTT. This gives the protein CASSPFWTRAYSGNTIYF.

This sequence joins TRBV9 and TRBJ2-3, with 9 bases fitting TRBD2. The J segment lost 4 bases and the V segment lost 0 bases, leaving 3 bases of the junction unmatched. The germline gives CDR1 SGDLS, CDR2 YYNGEE. The CDR3 is 15 amino acids. The CDR3 nucleotides read TGTGCCAGCAGCGTAGATGGCGGGAGGGCAGATACGCAGTATTTT. It is translated as CASSVDGGRADTQYF.

This rearrangement joins TRBV11-2 to TRBJ2-7, with 10 nucleotides matching TRBD2. The trim removed 1 base at V and 3 bases at J, leaving 15 bases unmatched. Germline CDR1 reads SGHAT; CDR2 reads FQNNGV. The CDR3 is made up of 19 amino acids. CDR3 residues: CASSLVGGGGASGSYEQYF. CDR3 sequence (DNA): TGTGCCAGCAGCTTAGTCGGAGGAGGTGGGGCTAGCGGGAGCTACGAGCAGTACTTC.

The gene calls are TRBV28 and TRBJ2-7; 14 nucleotides agree with TRBD2. The ends lost 1 base at V and 7 bases at J; junction bases unmatched: 9. This CDR3 comprises 17 residues. CDR1 and CDR2 from the germline V gene are MDHEN and SYDVKM. CDR3 in amino acids: CASSLSLGLAGVHEQYF. For the CDR3, the DNA is TGTGCCAGCAGTTTATCCTTGGGACTAGCGGGAGTTCATGAGCAGTACTTC.

V gene TRBV27 combines with J gene TRBJ2-5; D is unresolved. Between the trimmed V and J ends, which lost 0 bases and 4 bases, there was a span of 9 bases. The CDR3 contains 14 residues. Per the germline V gene, CDR1 is MNHEY and CDR2 is SMNVEV (reference sequence). This chain's CDR3 is CASSLSTVLETQYF. The CDR3 DNA follows: TGTGCCAGCAGTTTATCCACGGTATTAGAGACCCAGTACTTC.

This chain connects TRBV5-5 to TRBJ1-1; no definite D call. Between the trimmed V and J ends, which lost 4 bases and 8 bases, there was a span of 9 bases. Germline V gene sequence: CDR1 SGHKS, CDR2 YYEKEE (reference sequence). This CDR3 is 11 amino acids long. This CDR3 is CASSPWREAFF. The CDR3, as DNA: TGTGCCAGCAGCCCTTGGAGGGAAGCTTTCTTT.

The V call is TRBV27, the J call TRBJ2-4, with D unresolved. The V gene's germline CDR1 is MNHEY and CDR2 SMNVEV (reference sequence). This CDR3 is 13 amino acids long. V gave up 5 bases and J gave up 8 bases, with 13 bases separating them. CDR3 loop: CASSPGKGYIQYF. The CDR3 DNA reads TGTGCCAGCAGTCCGGGTAAAGGGTACATTCAGTACTTC.